The T cell receptor beta chain under discussion was sequenced for a study of blood T cell repertoires in COVID-19. CDR3 length: 15 residues. Trimming removed 3 bases from V and 5 bases from J; junction bases left unmatched: 7. Germline assignment: CDR1 LGHNA and CDR2 YNFKEQ. This clone was seen a single time. In the original processing: Quantification of nucleated cells was approximated via reference gene primer amplification. The protocol was immunoSEQ multiplex PCR, while the TCRdb copy is restricted to in-frame clones and leaves out a portion. Clone size and the V and J calls come from that table; the DNA yielded D and trimming. Among 100,000 or so clones listed, about 92% were seen once.

This TCR was sampled from a woman aged 55-75 years with active COVID-19. This chain links TRBV4-2 with TRBJ1-2; TRBD1 matches at 9 bases. Specimen: peripheral blood. CDR3 sequence reads: CASSQQGTGRYGYTF. The CDR3 region has the DNA TGTGCCAGCAGCCAGCAGGGGACAGGGAGGTATGGCTACACCTTC.